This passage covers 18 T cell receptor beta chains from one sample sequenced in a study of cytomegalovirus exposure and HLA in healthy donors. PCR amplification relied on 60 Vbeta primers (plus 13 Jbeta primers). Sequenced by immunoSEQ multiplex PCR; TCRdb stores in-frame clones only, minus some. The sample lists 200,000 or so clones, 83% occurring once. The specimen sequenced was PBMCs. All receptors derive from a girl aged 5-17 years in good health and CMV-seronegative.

The CDR3 sequence: CSVNGGDSYNEQFF. The CDR3 nucleotides read TGCAGCGTTAACGGGGGGGACAGCTACAATGAGCAGTTCTTC. The chain employs TRBV29-1 and TRBJ2-1, with D possibly matching TRBD2 (8 bases). This CDR3 is built from 14 residues. CDR1 is SQVTM and CDR2 is ANQGSEA in the germline V gene. The V gene lost 5 bases and the J gene lost 3 bases, with 14 bases spanning the gap.

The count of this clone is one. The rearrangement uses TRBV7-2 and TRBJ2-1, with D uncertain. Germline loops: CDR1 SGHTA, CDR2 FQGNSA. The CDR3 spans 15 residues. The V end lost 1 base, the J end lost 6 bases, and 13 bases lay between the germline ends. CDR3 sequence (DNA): TGTGCCAGCAGCTTAGATTTCGGGTTGAGCAATGAGCAGTTCTTC. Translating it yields CASSLDFGLSNEQFF.

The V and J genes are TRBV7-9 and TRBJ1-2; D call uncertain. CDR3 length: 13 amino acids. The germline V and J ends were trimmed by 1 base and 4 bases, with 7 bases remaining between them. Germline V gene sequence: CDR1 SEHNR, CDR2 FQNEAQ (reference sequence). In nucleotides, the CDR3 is TGTGCCAGCAGCTTAGTGCGAAGCTATGGCTACACCTTC. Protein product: CASSLVRSYGYTF.

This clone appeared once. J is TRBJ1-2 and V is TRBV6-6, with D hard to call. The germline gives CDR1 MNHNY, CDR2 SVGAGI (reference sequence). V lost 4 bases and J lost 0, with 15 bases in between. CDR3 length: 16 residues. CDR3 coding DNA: TGTGCCAGCAGTTTAGACGGTGAGGGAGCTAACTATGGCTACACCTTC. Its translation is CASSLDGEGANYGYTF.

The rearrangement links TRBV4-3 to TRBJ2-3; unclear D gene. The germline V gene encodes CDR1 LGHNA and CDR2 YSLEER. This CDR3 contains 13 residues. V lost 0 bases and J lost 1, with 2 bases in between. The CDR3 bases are TGCGCCAGCAGCCAAGACGGCACAGATACGCAGTATTTT. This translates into CASSQDGTDTQYF.

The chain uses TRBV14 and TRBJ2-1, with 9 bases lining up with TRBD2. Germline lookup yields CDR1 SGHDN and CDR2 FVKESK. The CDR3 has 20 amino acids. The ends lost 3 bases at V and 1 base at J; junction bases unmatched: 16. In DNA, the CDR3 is TGTGCCAGCAGCCAGCCCATAGCGGGAGCCTCCTGGGCGTCCTACAATGAGCAGTTCTTC. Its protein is CASSQPIAGASWASYNEQFF.

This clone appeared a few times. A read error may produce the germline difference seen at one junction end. CDR3 sequence (DNA): TGTGCCAGCAGAAAAGCGGGGAGCCTCTACGAGCGGTACTTC. It encodes CASRKAGSLYERYF. The chain joins TRBV28 to TRBJ2-7; TRBD2 aligns across 7 bases. Germline V gives CDR1 MDHEN, CDR2 SYDVKM. CDR3 length equals 14 residues.

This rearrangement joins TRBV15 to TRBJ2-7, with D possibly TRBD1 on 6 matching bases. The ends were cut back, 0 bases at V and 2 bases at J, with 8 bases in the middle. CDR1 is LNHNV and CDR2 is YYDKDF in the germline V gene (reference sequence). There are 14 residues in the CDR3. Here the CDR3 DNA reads TGTGCCACCAGCAGAGATGGGGGCCCCTACGAGCAGTACTTC. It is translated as CATSRDGGPYEQYF.

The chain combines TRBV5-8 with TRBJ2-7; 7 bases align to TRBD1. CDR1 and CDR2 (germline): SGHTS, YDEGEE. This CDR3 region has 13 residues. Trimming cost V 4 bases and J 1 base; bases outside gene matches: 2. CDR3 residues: CASSGDSSYEQYF. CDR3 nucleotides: TGTGCCAGCAGCGGGGACAGTTCCTACGAGCAGTACTTC.

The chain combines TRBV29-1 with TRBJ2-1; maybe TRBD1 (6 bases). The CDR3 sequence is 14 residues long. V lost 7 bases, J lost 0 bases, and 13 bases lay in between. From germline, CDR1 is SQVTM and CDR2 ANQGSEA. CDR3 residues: CSGGGTSSYNEQFF. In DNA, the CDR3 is TGCAGCGGAGGGGGTACGAGCTCCTACAATGAGCAGTTCTTC.

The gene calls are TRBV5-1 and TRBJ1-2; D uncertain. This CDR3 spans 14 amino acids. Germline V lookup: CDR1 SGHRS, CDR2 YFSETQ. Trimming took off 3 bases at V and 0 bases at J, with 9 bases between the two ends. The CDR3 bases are TGCGCCAGCAGCTCTAGCAGCACTAACTATGGCTACACCTTC. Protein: CASSSSSTNYGYTF.

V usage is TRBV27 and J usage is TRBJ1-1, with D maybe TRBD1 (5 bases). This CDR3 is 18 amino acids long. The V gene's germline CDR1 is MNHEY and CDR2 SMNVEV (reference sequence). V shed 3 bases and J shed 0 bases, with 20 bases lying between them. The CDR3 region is CASSLYGGGGGMNTEAFF. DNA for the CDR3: TGTGCCAGCAGTTTGTATGGGGGTGGGGGGGGGATGAACACTGAAGCTTTCTTT.

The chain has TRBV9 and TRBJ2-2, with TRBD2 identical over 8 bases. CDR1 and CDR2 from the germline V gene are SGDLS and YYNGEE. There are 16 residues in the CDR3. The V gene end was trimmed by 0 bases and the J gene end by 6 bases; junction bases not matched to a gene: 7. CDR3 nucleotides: TGTGCCAGCAGCGTAGTTCCCAGCGGGAGAGCCGGGGAGCTGTTTTTT. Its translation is CASSVVPSGRAGELFF.

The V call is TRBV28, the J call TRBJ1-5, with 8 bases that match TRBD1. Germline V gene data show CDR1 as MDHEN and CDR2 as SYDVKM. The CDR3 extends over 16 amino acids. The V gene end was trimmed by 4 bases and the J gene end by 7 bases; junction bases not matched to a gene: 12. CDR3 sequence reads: CASSSPGQGARQPQHF. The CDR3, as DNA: TGTGCCAGCAGTTCCCCCGGGCAGGGGGCCAGGCAGCCCCAGCATTTT.

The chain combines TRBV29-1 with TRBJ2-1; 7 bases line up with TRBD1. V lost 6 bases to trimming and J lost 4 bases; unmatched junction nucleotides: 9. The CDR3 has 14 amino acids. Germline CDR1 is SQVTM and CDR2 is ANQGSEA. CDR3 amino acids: CSVKTGLTYNEQFF. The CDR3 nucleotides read TGCAGCGTGAAGACAGGGTTGACGTACAATGAGCAGTTCTTC.

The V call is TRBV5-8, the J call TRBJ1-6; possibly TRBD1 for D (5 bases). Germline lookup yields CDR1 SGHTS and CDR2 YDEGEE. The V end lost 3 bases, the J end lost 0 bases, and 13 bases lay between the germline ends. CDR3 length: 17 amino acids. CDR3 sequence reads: CASSSLRASSYNSPLHF. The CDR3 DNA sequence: TGTGCCAGCAGCTCCCTCAGGGCGAGCTCCTATAATTCACCCCTCCACTTT.

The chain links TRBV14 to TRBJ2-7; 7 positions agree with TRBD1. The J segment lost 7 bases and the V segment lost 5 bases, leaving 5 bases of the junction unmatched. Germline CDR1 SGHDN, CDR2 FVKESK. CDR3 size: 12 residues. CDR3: CASSTRQGEQYF. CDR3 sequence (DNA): TGTGCCAGCAGCACCCGACAGGGAGAGCAGTACTTC.

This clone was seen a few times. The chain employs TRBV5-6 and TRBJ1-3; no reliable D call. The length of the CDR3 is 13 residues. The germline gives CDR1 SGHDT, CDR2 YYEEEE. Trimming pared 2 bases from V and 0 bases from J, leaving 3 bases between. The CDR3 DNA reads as TGTGCCAGCAGCTTCGGCTCTGGAAACACCATATATTTT. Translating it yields CASSFGSGNTIYF. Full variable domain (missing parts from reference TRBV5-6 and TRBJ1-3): DAGVTQSPTHLIKTRGQQVTLRCSPKSGHDTVSWYQQALGQGPQFIFQYYEEEERQRGNFPDRFSGHQFPNYSSELNVNALLLGDSALYLCASSFGSGNTIYFGEGSWLTVV.